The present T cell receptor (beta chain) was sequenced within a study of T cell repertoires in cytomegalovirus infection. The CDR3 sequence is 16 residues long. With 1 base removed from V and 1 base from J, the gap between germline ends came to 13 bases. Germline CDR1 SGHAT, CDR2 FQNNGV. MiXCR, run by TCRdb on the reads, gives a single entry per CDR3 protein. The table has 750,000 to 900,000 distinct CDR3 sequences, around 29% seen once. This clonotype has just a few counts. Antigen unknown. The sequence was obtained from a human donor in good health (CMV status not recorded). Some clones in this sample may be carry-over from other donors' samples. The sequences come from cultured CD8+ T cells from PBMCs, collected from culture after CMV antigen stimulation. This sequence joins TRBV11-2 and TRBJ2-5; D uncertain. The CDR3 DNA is TGTGCCAGCAGCTTAGCTGGGCCAACGATCCAAGAGACCCAGTACTTC. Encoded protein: CASSLAGPTIQETQYF.